Listed below are T cell receptor beta chains from one sample, sequenced in a study of graft-versus-host responses after intestinal transplantation. Sequencing used immunoSEQ multiplex PCR; TCRdb keeps in-frame clones, though not all of them. The sample lists about 9,700 clones, roughly 38% occurring once. Specimen: alloreactive CD8+ T cells from a mixed lymphocyte reaction culture, collected before intestinal transplant. The receptors were gathered from a human patient who received an intestinal transplant. The CDR3 runs from the conserved cysteine through the conserved F or W. The D gene is left open where the match is weak. Size is stated for part of the rows, as once, few or many counts, or as a class when the clone is expanded.

j_gene	v_gene	d_gene	abundance	CDR3aa	CDR3nt
TRBJ1-2	TRBV27	TRBD1	NA	CASSLSRTGAPGYTF	TGTGCCAGCAGTTTATCGAGGACAGGAGCCCCCGGCTACACCTTC
TRBJ2-1	TRBV7-6	TRBD2	once	CASSLGSGGPEQFF	TGTGCCAGCAGCTTAGGAAGCGGGGGGCCAGAGCAGTTCTTC
TRBJ1-1	TRBV28	NA	once	CASSSVRAFF	TGTGCCAGCAGTTCGGTTCGGGCTTTCTTT
TRBJ2-7	TRBV30	NA	NA	CAWSVGSGAYEQYF	TGTGCCTGGAGTGTTGGGTCAGGGGCATACGAGCAGTACTTC
TRBJ1-3	TRBV7-9	TRBD1	few	CASSMGQGLRNTIYF	TGTGCCAGCAGCATGGGACAGGGTCTGAGAAACACCATATATTTT
TRBJ2-1	TRBV4-1	TRBD2	NA	CASSHPSLAGGNNKQFF	TGCGCCAGCAGCCACCCTTCCCTAGCGGGGGGAAACAATAAGCAGTTCTTC
TRBJ2-1	TRBV27	NA	few	CATRGGGFYNEQFF	TGTGCCACCAGGGGCGGGGGTTTCTACAATGAGCAGTTCTTC
TRBJ2-3	TRBV11-2	TRBD2	NA	CASSPIAGTSTDTQYF	TGTGCCAGCAGCCCGATAGCGGGAACATCCACAGATACGCAGTATTTT
TRBJ2-7	TRBV2	NA	NA	CASSEVPALNYNSEYF	TGTGCCAGCAGTGAAGTCCCGGCCCTAAACTATAATTCGGAGTACTTC
TRBJ2-1	TRBV6-1	TRBD1	NA	CASSDRDRVNNEQFF	TGTGCCAGCAGTGACCGGGACAGGGTAAACAATGAGCAGTTCTTC
TRBJ2-2	TRBV5-6	NA	few	CASSPLTGELFF	TGTGCCAGCAGCCCACTCACCGGGGAGCTGTTTTTT
TRBJ1-4	TRBV27	NA	once	CASSLNSATNEKLFF	TGTGCCAGCAGTCTAAACAGTGCAACTAATGAAAAACTGTTTTTT
TRBJ2-3	TRBV7-9	NA	NA	CASSSADTQYF	TGTGCCAGCAGCTCTGCAGATACGCAGTATTTT
TRBJ2-3	TRBV6-4	TRBD2	NA	CASSDSGGATDTQYF	TGTGCCAGCAGTGACAGCGGGGGGGCCACAGATACGCAGTATTTT
TRBJ2-7	TRBV27	NA	medium-sized	CASSLSSPPLYEQYF	TGTGCCAGCAGTTTATCTAGTCCCCCTCTCTACGAGCAGTACTTC
TRBJ2-7	TRBV7-9	NA	few	CASSVDSYEQYF	TGTGCCAGCAGCGTGGACAGCTACGAGCAGTACTTC
TRBJ2-5	TRBV7-8	TRBD2	NA	CASSLGGGGETQYF	TGTGCCAGCAGCTTAGGGGGGGGAGGAGAGACCCAGTACTTC
TRBJ2-7	TRBV28	NA	few	CASSLPSGIYEQYF	TGTGCCAGCAGTTTACCGTCGGGAATCTACGAGCAGTACTTC
TRBJ2-1	TRBV5-8	TRBD2	NA	CASSFGTSGLGNEQFF	TGTGCCAGCAGCTTCGGGACTAGCGGCCTAGGGAATGAGCAGTTCTTC
TRBJ2-3	TRBV7-9	NA	NA	CASSFRTMSTDTQYF	TGTGCCAGCAGCTTTAGGACTATGAGCACAGATACGCAGTATTTT
TRBJ2-2	TRBV6-1	NA	medium-sized	CASSEREETGELFF	TGTGCCAGCAGTGAAAGGGAGGAAACCGGGGAGCTGTTTTTT
TRBJ2-5	TRBV5-6	NA	NA	CASTHRDQETQYF	TGTGCCAGCACACACAGGGACCAAGAGACCCAGTACTTC
TRBJ2-3	TRBV9	NA	few	CASSEQKSTDTQYF	TGTGCCAGCAGCGAGCAAAAAAGCACAGATACGCAGTATTTT
TRBJ2-3	TRBV27	TRBD2	NA	CASSQPRTSGFTDTQYF	TGTGCCAGCAGCCAACCTCGGACTAGCGGGTTCACAGATACGCAGTATTTT
TRBJ2-2	TRBV6-6	TRBD1	few	CASSQTGDHTGELFF	TGTGCCAGCAGTCAGACAGGGGACCACACCGGGGAGCTGTTTTTT
TRBJ1-5	TRBV5-5	NA	few	CASSLGQGFNQPQHF	TGTGCCAGCAGCTTGGGCCAGGGCTTCAATCAGCCCCAGCATTTT
TRBJ2-2	TRBV4-2	TRBD2	NA	CASGTSGNTGELFF	TGTGCCAGCGGGACTAGCGGTAACACCGGGGAGCTGTTTTTT
TRBJ1-2	TRBV2	TRBD1	few	CASIDRGNYGYTF	TGTGCCAGCATAGACAGGGGGAACTATGGCTACACCTTC
TRBJ1-4	TRBV9	NA	NA	CASSVAQASTNEKLFF	TGTGCCAGCAGCGTAGCCCAGGCCTCAACTAATGAAAAACTGTTTTTT
TRBJ1-1	TRBV30	NA	NA	CAWSYGTLNTEAFF	TGTGCCTGGAGTTACGGGACTTTGAACACTGAAGCTTTCTTT
TRBJ2-1	TRBV15	TRBD2	NA	CATSRASGRYNEQFF	TGTGCCACCAGCAGAGCGAGCGGGAGGTACAATGAGCAGTTCTTC
TRBJ1-3	TRBV19	NA	NA	CASSIIADIFSGNTIYF	TGTGCCAGTAGTATAATAGCCGATATCTTCTCTGGAAACACCATATATTTT
TRBJ2-1	TRBV7-9	NA	NA	CASSLVGGPLSWEQFF	TGTGCCAGCAGCTTAGTCGGTGGGCCTTTAAGTTGGGAGCAGTTCTTC
TRBJ1-2	TRBV6-1	TRBD1	few	CASQDRRTEGYTF	TGTGCCAGTCAGGACAGGCGGACGGAAGGCTACACCTTC
TRBJ2-7	TRBV5-4	TRBD1	medium-sized	CASSARDSKAYEQYF	TGTGCCAGCAGCGCCCGGGACAGTAAAGCCTACGAGCAGTACTTC
TRBJ1-4	TRBV9	NA	medium-sized	CASSVEGTPNEKLFF	TGTGCCAGCAGCGTAGAGGGGACACCAAATGAAAAACTGTTTTTT
TRBJ2-7	TRBV15	TRBD2	few	CATSSRLAAPEQYF	TGTGCCACCAGCTCCCGTCTAGCGGCCCCCGAGCAGTACTTC